The 30 T cell receptor beta chains in this list originate from one sample, sequenced in a study of blood T cell repertoires in COVID-19. Sequencing used immunoSEQ multiplex PCR; TCRdb keeps in-frame clones, though not all of them. The repertoire includes some 240,000 clones, around 80% of them detected once, and about 1.5% sits in the top ten. The sequenced sample was peripheral blood. Source of these receptors: a woman in her 40s who had recovered from COVID-19.

In nucleotides, the CDR3 is TGTGCCAGCAGCGCCCACATGGGGGGGGCTGGAAACACCATATATTTT. It codes for CASSAHMGGAGNTIYF. The chain has TRBV7-2 and TRBJ1-3, with a weak D call TRBD1 (5 bases). V lost 5 bases, J lost 2 bases, and 16 bases lay in between. Germline values: CDR1 SGHTA, CDR2 FQGNSA. The CDR3 loop spans 16 amino acids.

This clone occurred a few times. V gene TRBV7-2 combines with J gene TRBJ2-1, with 7 nucleotides matching TRBD2. V was clipped by 3 bases and J by 9 bases; unmatched bases: 2. This CDR3 is 12 amino acids long. Per the germline V gene, CDR1 is SGHTA and CDR2 is FQGNSA. The CDR3 is CASSFGEGEQFF. In DNA form, the CDR3 reads TGTGCCAGCAGCTTTGGGGAGGGTGAGCAGTTCTTC.

This clone showed up just a few times. The chain carries TRBV11-2 and TRBJ1-1; no clear D gene. The germline V and J ends were trimmed by 6 bases and 4 bases, with 12 bases remaining between them. CDR3 length: 13 amino acids. The germline gives CDR1 SGHAT, CDR2 FQNNGV. In nucleotides, the CDR3 is TGTGCCAGCAGAGTGACTGTGGGCACTGAAGCTTTCTTT. Protein product: CASRVTVGTEAFF.

This clone was recorded once. The genes are TRBV7-2 and TRBJ1-5; D may be TRBD1 (5 bases). Germline CDR1 and CDR2: SGHTA and FQGNSA. The length of the CDR3 is 15 residues. Trimming stripped 1 base from V and 2 bases from J, with 9 bases between. CDR3 bases: TGTGCCAGCAGCTTAGTAGGGGCAGGCAATCAGCCCCAGCATTTT. This encodes CASSLVGAGNQPQHF.

The rearrangement joins TRBV11-1 to TRBJ2-1; 9 bases are a match to TRBD2. Looked up from germline, CDR1 is SGHAT and CDR2 is FQDESV (reference sequence). This CDR3 is built from 15 residues. V gave up 3 bases and J gave up 1 base; unmatched junction bases: 1. CDR3 bases: TGTGCCAGCAGCTTGAGCGGGGGGTCCTACAATGAGCAGTTCTTC. It specifies CASSLSGGSYNEQFF.

The chain couples TRBV11-3 to TRBJ1-1; D unresolved. V was shortened by 5 bases and J by 4 bases, with 11 bases between the two germline ends. The germline V gene has CDR1 SGHNT and CDR2 YENEEA. The CDR3 is made up of 13 amino acids. The CDR3 DNA is TGTGCCAGCAGCCCCAGGCCCGGCACTGAAGCTTTCTTT. This codes for CASSPRPGTEAFF.

This clone showed up just a few times. The rearrangement links TRBV9 to TRBJ2-2, with TRBD1 identical over 7 bases. CDR1 is SGDLS, CDR2 YYNGEE, per germline. V shed 2 bases and J 0 bases; nucleotides not matched to a gene: 4. This CDR3 has 16 residues. CDR3 sequence reads: CASSVRGQTNTGELFF. CDR3 DNA: TGTGCCAGCAGCGTCAGGGGACAGACGAACACCGGGGAGCTGTTTTTT. Together with reference TRBV9 and TRBJ2-2, the CDR3 gives the full variable domain: DSGVTQTPKHLITATGQRVTLRCSPRSGDLSVYWYQQSLDQGLQFLIQYYNGEERAKGNILERFSAQQFPDLHSELNLSSLELGDSALYFCASSVRGQTNTGELFFGEGSRLTVL.

The chain uses TRBV2 and TRBJ2-5; 9 nucleotides agree with TRBD2. V dropped 3 bases and J dropped 4; count of bases not matched to a gene: 3. This CDR3 has 14 amino acids. Germline V gene lookup returns CDR1 SNHLY and CDR2 FYNNEI. CDR3: CASSERGGRETQYF. In nucleotides, the CDR3 is TGTGCCAGCAGTGAGCGGGGGGGCCGAGAGACCCAGTACTTC.

In its sample, this clone was seen many times. The rearrangement joins TRBV5-6 to TRBJ1-1; perhaps TRBD1 as D (5 bases). V lost 2 bases to trimming and J lost 11 bases, with 16 bases between them. CDR3 size: 13 residues. Germline CDR1 is SGHDT and CDR2 is YYEEEE. The CDR3 region is CASSFGRAGGAFF. The CDR3 DNA reads TGTGCCAGCAGCTTTGGCAGGGCTGGCGGTGCTTTCTTT. Drawing the rest from reference TRBV5-6 and TRBJ1-1, the complete variable domain is DAGVTQSPTHLIKTRGQQVTLRCSPKSGHDTVSWYQQALGQGPQFIFQYYEEEERQRGNFPDRFSGHQFPNYSSELNVNALLLGDSALYLCASSFGRAGGAFFGQGTRLTVV.

The J gene is TRBJ1-1, the V gene TRBV7-9; D possibly corresponds to TRBD1 (5 bases). The CDR3 spans 13 residues. Trimming shortened V by 2 bases and J by 4 bases, and 8 bases separated the two germline ends. Looked up from germline, CDR1 is SEHNR and CDR2 is FQNEAQ (reference sequence). The CDR3 sequence: CASSLKTGTEAFF. CDR3 in DNA: TGTGCCAGCAGCTTAAAAACAGGCACTGAAGCTTTCTTT. Looking up the rest from reference TRBV7-9 and TRBJ1-1 gives the full variable domain: DTGVSQNPRHKITKRGQNVTFRCDPISEHNRLYWYRQTLGQGPEFLTYFQNEAQLEKSRLLSDRFSAERPKGSFSTLEIQRTEQGDSAMYLCASSLKTGTEAFFGQGTRLTVV.

The V and J genes are TRBV10-3 and TRBJ2-2; D perhaps matches TRBD1 (5 bases). The CDR3 has 15 residues. CDR1 is ENHRY, CDR2 SYGVKD, per germline. Trimming took off 2 bases at V and 5 bases at J, with 12 bases between the two ends. CDR3 sequence: CAISETTVTTGELFF. In nucleotides, the CDR3 is TGTGCCATCAGTGAGACGACAGTTACAACCGGGGAGCTGTTTTTT.

This sequence joins TRBV7-9 and TRBJ2-7; maybe TRBD1 (6 bases). The CDR3 runs to 14 residues. V gave up 0 bases and J gave up 0 bases, with 6 bases separating them. Germline assignment: CDR1 SEHNR and CDR2 FQNEAQ (reference sequence). In nucleotides, the CDR3 is TGTGCCAGCAGCTTAGCGGACAGCTCCTACGAGCAGTACTTC. Its translation is CASSLADSSYEQYF.

V usage is TRBV10-2 and J usage is TRBJ2-2, with 8 nucleotides matching TRBD1. The CDR3 has 14 residues. V gave up 7 bases and J gave up 3 bases; unmatched junction bases: 4. The germline gives CDR1 WSHSY, CDR2 SAAADI. CDR3 DNA: TGCGCCAGCAAGACGACAGGGGACACCGGGGAGCTGTTTTTT. Translating gives CASKTTGDTGELFF.

CDR3 in DNA: TGTGCCAGCAGCGTAGAACAGTTCGTCACCGGGGAGCTGTTTTTT. This encodes CASSVEQFVTGELFF. The chain employs TRBV9 and TRBJ2-2, with no clear D. CDR1 is SGDLS, CDR2 YYNGEE, per germline. The CDR3 loop spans 15 amino acids. V was trimmed by 0 bases and J by 4 bases, leaving 10 bases between them.

The chain uses TRBV29-1 and TRBJ2-3, with unresolved D. The germline V gene encodes CDR1 SQVTM and CDR2 ANQGSEA. This CDR3 contains 14 residues. Trimming shortened V by 7 bases and J by 0 bases, and 14 bases separated the two germline ends. CDR3 in DNA: TGCAGCGGCAGGTTCCTGCTTAGCACAGATACGCAGTATTTT. This sequence encodes CSGRFLLSTDTQYF.

The chain uses TRBV7-9 and TRBJ2-7; D perhaps matches TRBD1 (5 bases). V shed 2 bases and J shed 5 bases, with 10 bases lying between them. The CDR3 loop spans 13 amino acids. Germline CDR1 reads SEHNR; CDR2 reads FQNEAQ (reference sequence). The CDR3 loop is CASSLWGDNEQYF. For the CDR3, the DNA is TGTGCCAGCAGCTTATGGGGCGACAACGAGCAGTACTTC.

The gene calls are TRBV3-1 (or the pseudogene TRBV3-2) and TRBJ2-3, with TRBD2 matching over 11 bases. The CDR3 runs 16 residues. CDR1 is LGHDT and CDR2 is YNNKEL in the germline V gene (reference sequence). The ends lost 2 bases at V and 4 bases at J; junction bases unmatched: 5. The CDR3 DNA follows: TGTGCCAGCAGCCAAATGCTAGCGGGGGGCTCAGATACGCAGTATTTT. This sequence encodes CASSQMLAGGSDTQYF.

The chain carries TRBV10-3 and TRBJ2-7, with TRBD1 matching over 9 bases. CDR1 is ENHRY, CDR2 SYGVKD, per germline. This CDR3 is 14 amino acids long. Trimming at V came to 11 bases and at J to 1 base, leaving 9 bases not matched to a gene. The CDR3 DNA reads as TGTGCCGTAAGGGGACAGGGAATATCCTACGAGCAGTACTTC. This encodes CAVRGQGISYEQYF.

The V and J genes are TRBV28 and TRBJ1-2, with a possible D match to TRBD1 (5 bases). The CDR3 sequence is 14 residues long. The germline V and J ends were trimmed by 2 bases and 3 bases, with 10 bases remaining between them. Germline CDR1 reads MDHEN; CDR2 reads SYDVKM. CDR3 DNA sequence: TGTGCCAGCAGTTTACAGGGAAACTACTATGGCTACACCTTC. This encodes CASSLQGNYYGYTF.

The gene calls are TRBV28 and TRBJ2-7; D gene unclear. Trimming removed 5 bases from V and 1 base from J, with 12 bases in between. The germline gives CDR1 MDHEN, CDR2 SYDVKM. The CDR3 loop spans 14 amino acids. The CDR3, as DNA: TGTGCCAGCAGTCCATACGACACATCCTACGAGCAGTACTTC. It codes for CASSPYDTSYEQYF.

The chain carries TRBV6-1 and TRBJ1-2, with TRBD1 matching 7 bases. Trimming cost V 0 bases and J 8 bases; bases outside gene matches: 12. The CDR3 length is 16 residues. The germline V gene encodes CDR1 MNHNS and CDR2 SASEGT. The CDR3: CASSEAIRAQGDGYTF. For the CDR3, the DNA is TGTGCCAGCAGTGAAGCGATTCGTGCTCAGGGGGACGGCTACACCTTC.

On this clone itself: Within the sample, other DNA sequences also encode this same CDR3. The J gene is TRBJ2-1, the V gene TRBV5-1; D call uncertain. Germline CDR1 and CDR2: SGHRS and YFSETQ. V lost 0 bases and J lost 0, with 7 bases in between. The CDR3 runs 15 residues. In nucleotides, the CDR3 is TGCGCCAGCAGCTTGGTGGCTAGCTCCTACAATGAGCAGTTCTTC. It specifies CASSLVASSYNEQFF.

In this sample, this clone turned up once. This chain connects TRBV28 to TRBJ1-1; D unclear. Germline CDR1 reads MDHEN; CDR2 reads SYDVKM. The CDR3 is 13 amino acids. Between the trimmed V and J ends, which lost 8 bases and 4 bases, there was a span of 14 bases. The CDR3 DNA sequence: TGTGCCAGCTCAAGCGCCCCGACCACTGAAGCTTTCTTT. It yields the protein CASSSAPTTEAFF. Filled out from reference TRBV28 and TRBJ1-1, the complete variable domain reads DVKVTQSSRYLVKRTGEKVFLECVQDMDHENMFWYRQDPGLGLRLIYFSYDVKMKEKGDIPEGYSVSREKKERFSLILESASTNQTSMYLCASSSAPTTEAFFGQGTRLTVV.

This clone was seen only a few times. The rearrangement uses TRBV7-9 and TRBJ1-1; no reliable D call. CDR3 length equals 13 residues. Trimming pared 10 bases from V and 0 bases from J, leaving 12 bases between. CDR1 and CDR2 (germline): SEHNR, FQNEAQ (reference sequence). The CDR3 reads CATTLEVNTEAFF. The CDR3 DNA reads as TGTGCCACCACCCTAGAAGTGAACACTGAAGCTTTCTTT.

This clone has a handful of counts. The rearrangement uses TRBV11-3 and TRBJ2-5; D is perhaps TRBD1 (6 bases). V was shortened by 4 bases and J by 3 bases, with 6 bases between the two germline ends. The CDR3 runs to 12 residues. Germline V gene data show CDR1 as SGHNT and CDR2 as YENEEA. The DNA of the CDR3 is TGTGCCAGCAGCTCAGGGGAAGAGACCCAGTACTTC. It is translated as CASSSGEETQYF. Using reference TRBV11-3 and TRBJ2-5 for the parts outside the CDR3, the full variable domain is EAGVVQSPRYKIIEKKQPVAFWCNPISGHNTLYWYLQNLGQGPELLIRYENEEAVDDSQLPKDRFSAERLKGVDSTLKIQPAELGDSAVYLCASSSGEETQYFGPGTRLLVL.

This clone showed up just once. This chain uses TRBV19 with TRBJ1-1, with 7 bases aligning to TRBD1. Germline values: CDR1 LNHDA, CDR2 SQIVND (reference sequence). The CDR3 covers 12 residues. V lost 6 bases, J lost 8 bases, and 6 bases stayed unmatched. This CDR3 is CASRIRDREAFF. The CDR3 DNA follows: TGTGCCAGTAGGATCCGGGACAGAGAAGCTTTCTTT.

This chain connects TRBV7-6 to TRBJ2-7; D might be TRBD1 (5 bases). This CDR3 has 14 amino acids. The V gene lost 1 base and the J gene lost 3 bases, with 10 bases spanning the gap. The germline gives CDR1 SGHVS, CDR2 FNYEAQ. The CDR3 DNA reads as TGTGCCAGCAGCTTAGGGCAAGACAGCTACGAGCAGTACTTC. It encodes CASSLGQDSYEQYF.

CDR3 in amino acids: CARPGTGNSPLHF. The CDR3 bases are TGCGCCAGGCCCGGGACAGGAAATTCACCCCTCCACTTT. The chain links TRBV5-1 to TRBJ1-6, with 8 bases fitting TRBD1. From germline, CDR1 is SGHRS and CDR2 YFSETQ. The CDR3 runs to 13 residues. J lost 7 bases, V lost 8 bases, and 5 bases had no gene match.

This clone was seen many times. The gene calls are TRBV19 and TRBJ1-1; D remains unclear. Trimming took off 4 bases at V and 8 bases at J, with 14 bases between the two ends. This CDR3 comprises 13 residues. Germline lookup yields CDR1 LNHDA and CDR2 SQIVND (reference sequence). The CDR3 loop is CASSTLTYFEAFF. In DNA form, the CDR3 reads TGTGCCAGTAGTACGTTGACATATTTCGAAGCTTTCTTT.

The chain is built from TRBV7-2 and TRBJ2-1, with D perhaps matching TRBD2 (7 bases). Germline V gives CDR1 SGHTA, CDR2 FQGNSA. This CDR3 spans 16 amino acids. Trimming took 6 bases from V and 4 from J, leaving 19 bases between them. The CDR3 DNA sequence: TGTGCCAGCAGTCTCCTGGGTGGGGGGGCTTACAATGAGCAGTTCTTC. Its translation: CASSLLGGGAYNEQFF.